This T cell receptor beta chain is drawn from a study of T cells after yellow fever vaccination. V was trimmed by 3 bases and J by 4 bases, leaving 27 bases between them. This CDR3 spans 19 amino acids. The study made its TCR cDNA through 5'RACE template switching. That step introduced a universal primer site along with UMIs. MiXCR, applied by TCRdb to the 5' RACE reads, yields one record per CDR3 protein. The repertoire holds some 250,000 distinct CDR3 sequences, with roughly 3.5% as singletons. This chain joins TRBV12-3 or TRBV12-4 and TRBJ1-2; D call uncertain. The TCR was taken from a young man who received the YFV17D yellow fever vaccine. The sequencing used PBMCs, collected 15 days after the yellow fever booster vaccination. The CDR3 is CASSFSLYAGLAEFYGYTF. The CDR3 DNA reads TGTGCCAGCAGTTTTTCCCTCTACGCAGGCCTGGCGGAGTTCTATGGCTACACCTTC.